These T cell receptor beta chains were read from a single sample in a study of blood T cell repertoires in COVID-19. TCRdb's copy holds only in-frame clones and misses some; the assay was immunoSEQ multiplex PCR. The table records some 210,000 clones, roughly 77% of them present only once. Sequenced: PBMCs or T cells enriched from blood (not recorded which). The receptor source for this set is a man aged 40-55 years who had recovered from COVID-19. CDR3s include the opening cysteine and the closing phenylalanine or tryptophan. A D gene is named only where the DNA matches it firmly. Size tells how often a clone was seen (once, few, many) or the class of an expanded clone, and some rows leave it out.

d_gene	v_gene	abundance	j_gene	len	CDR3aa	CDR3nt
TRBD2	TRBV5-1	-	TRBJ2-5	15	CASSGGTSKVETQYF	TGCGCCAGCAGCGGGGGGACTAGCAAGGTGGAGACCCAGTACTTC
TRBD1	TRBV7-9	-	TRBJ1-2	16	CASEGQRAGANYGYTF	TGTGCCAGCGAGGGACAGAGGGCCGGAGCTAACTATGGCTACACCTTC
-	TRBV18	-	TRBJ1-4	13	CASSPTGDEKLFF	TGTGCCAGCTCACCAACGGGGGATGAAAAACTGTTTTTT
TRBD2	TRBV9	-	TRBJ2-7	15	CASSFSSGISYEQYF	TGTGCCAGCAGCTTCTCTAGCGGGATCTCCTACGAGCAGTACTTC
TRBD2	TRBV7-7	-	TRBJ2-5	14	CASSLSGGQETQYF	TGTGCCAGCAGCCTTAGCGGGGGCCAAGAGACCCAGTACTTC
-	TRBV5-4	-	TRBJ1-2	13	CASSRRFQDGYTF	TGTGCCAGCAGCCGTCGGTTTCAGGATGGCTACACCTTC
TRBD1	TRBV7-9	few	TRBJ1-4	14	CASSFLAGGEKLFF	TGTGCCAGCAGCTTCCTGGCAGGGGGAGAAAAACTGTTTTTT
-	TRBV7-9	-	TRBJ1-1	17	CASSPMAGWGMNTEAFF	TGTGCCAGCAGCCCCATGGCAGGTTGGGGCATGAACACTGAAGCTTTCTTT
-	TRBV7-8	-	TRBJ2-2	16	CASSLAFVGASGELFF	TGTGCCAGCAGCTTAGCGTTTGTGGGGGCCAGCGGGGAGCTGTTTTTT
-	TRBV18	once	TRBJ1-5	19	CASSRRPEPFPRGNQPQHF	TGTGCCAGCTCACGACGCCCCGAACCATTCCCTCGAGGGAATCAGCCCCAGCATTTT
-	TRBV21-1	-	TRBJ2-4	14	CASSNSGTENIQYF	TGTGCCAGCAGCAACTCGGGGACAGAAAACATTCAGTACTTC
TRBD1	TRBV12-3/TRBV12-4	-	TRBJ1-2	13	CASIYDRGYGYTF	TGTGCCAGCATTTATGACAGGGGGTATGGCTACACCTTC
TRBD1	TRBV5-8	-	TRBJ1-2	16	CASSLDRTGTVWGYTF	TGTGCCAGCAGCTTGGACCGGACAGGGACTGTGTGGGGCTACACCTTC
-	TRBV4-2	-	TRBJ1-1	16	CASSLSPGGTNTEAFF	TGTGCCAGCAGCCTATCCCCTGGGGGCACGAACACTGAAGCTTTCTTT
TRBD1	TRBV7-2	-	TRBJ1-2	13	CASSAFDRVGYTF	TGTGCCAGCAGCGCATTCGACAGGGTCGGCTACACCTTC
-	TRBV2	-	TRBJ1-4	14	CASGRQSTNEKLFF	TGTGCCAGCGGCAGACAATCAACTAATGAAAAACTGTTTTTT